This T cell receptor (beta chain) was obtained from a study of T cell changes during pregnancy in multiple sclerosis. Here immunoSEQ multiplex PCR was the method, and the copy in TCRdb shows in-frame clones only, minus some. The table includes 60,000 to 95,000 clones, 85% to 95% detected once. The CDR3 is made up of 17 amino acids. The germline CDR1 and CDR2 sequences are SGDLS and YYNGEE. V was pared by 4 bases and J by 3 bases, with 14 bases of the junction left unmatched. This TCR derives from a female donor with multiple sclerosis, enrolled in a pregnancy study. V usage is TRBV9 and J usage is TRBJ2-7; the match to TRBD2 covers 9 bases. Sequencing was performed on CD4+ T cells from peripheral blood mononuclear cells, taken before pregnancy. Here the CDR3 DNA reads TGTGCCAGCAGCCCCTCGGGACTAGCACCTAGGGGCTACGAGCAGTACTTC. Translated: CASSPSGLAPRGYEQYF.